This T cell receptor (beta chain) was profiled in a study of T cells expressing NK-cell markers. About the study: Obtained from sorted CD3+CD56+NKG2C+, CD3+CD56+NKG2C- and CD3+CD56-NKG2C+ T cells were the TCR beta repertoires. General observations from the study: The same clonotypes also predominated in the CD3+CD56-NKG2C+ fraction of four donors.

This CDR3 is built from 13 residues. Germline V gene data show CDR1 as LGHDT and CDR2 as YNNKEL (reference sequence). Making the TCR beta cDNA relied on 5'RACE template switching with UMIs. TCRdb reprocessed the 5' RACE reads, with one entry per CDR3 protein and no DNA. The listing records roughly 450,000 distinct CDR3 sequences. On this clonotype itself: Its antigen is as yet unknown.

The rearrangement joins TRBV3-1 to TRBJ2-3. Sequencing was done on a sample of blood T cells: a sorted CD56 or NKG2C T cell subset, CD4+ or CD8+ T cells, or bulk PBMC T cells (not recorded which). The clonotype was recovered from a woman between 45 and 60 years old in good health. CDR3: CASSQQPTDTQYF.